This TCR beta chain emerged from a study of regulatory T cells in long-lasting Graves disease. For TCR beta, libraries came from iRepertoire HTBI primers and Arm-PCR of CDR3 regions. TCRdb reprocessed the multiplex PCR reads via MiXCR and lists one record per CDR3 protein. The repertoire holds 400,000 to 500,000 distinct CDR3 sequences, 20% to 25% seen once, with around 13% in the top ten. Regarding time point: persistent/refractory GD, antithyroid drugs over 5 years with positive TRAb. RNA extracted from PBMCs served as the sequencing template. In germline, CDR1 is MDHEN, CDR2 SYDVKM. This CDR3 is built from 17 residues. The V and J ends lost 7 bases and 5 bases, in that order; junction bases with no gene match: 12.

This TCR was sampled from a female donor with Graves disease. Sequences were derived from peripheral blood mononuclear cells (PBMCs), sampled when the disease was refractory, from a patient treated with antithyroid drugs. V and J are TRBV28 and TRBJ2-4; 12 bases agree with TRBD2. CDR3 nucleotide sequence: TGTGCCAGCAAGCCTAGCGGGAGGGCTTCACCAGAAAACATTCAGTACTTC. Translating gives CASKPSGRASPENIQYF.